This TCR beta chain was profiled in a study of cytomegalovirus exposure and HLA in healthy donors. In regard to this clone: Its antigen remains unknown.

This CDR3 has 12 amino acids. Trimming shortened V by 4 bases and J by 8 bases, and 8 bases separated the two germline ends. Germline assignment: CDR1 LNHDA and CDR2 SQIVND (reference sequence). Notes on the study in general: With later analysis, a missense DCLRE1C variant became linked to TCR beta V- and J-gene trimming. When presence/absence was analysed, sequencing depth was taken to be roughly uniform across donors.

Primers: 60 Vbeta forward and 13 Jbeta reverse. The data were produced by immunoSEQ multiplex PCR, yet TCRdb's version contains in-frame clones alone and is incomplete. The sample includes some 150,000 clones, around 78% of them seen just once. This chain uses TRBV19 with TRBJ1-4; TRBD1 might be the D (5 bases). The sequence was obtained from a man aged 35-49 years in good health and CMV-seropositive. Sample: PBMCs. The CDR3 region is CASSNWGEKLFF. CDR3 sequence (DNA): TGTGCCAGTAGTAACTGGGGCGAAAAACTGTTTTTT.